Detailed here is one T cell receptor (beta chain). Its antigen remains unidentified. V dropped 3 bases and J dropped 4; count of bases not matched to a gene: 3. The CDR3 covers 15 residues. CDR1 is SGDLS and CDR2 is YYNGEE in the germline V gene. Regions amplified from RNA transcripts were the TCR beta CDR3 regions. When the TCR CDR3 underwent first-round RT-PCR, the HTBI primer set was used. TCRdb re-called the multiplex PCR reads with MiXCR, one entry per CDR3 protein. The repertoire holds about 640,000 distinct CDR3 sequences, with around 20% as singletons. The data originate from a study of T cells in Graves' hyperthyroidism and ophthalmopathy. Notes on the study in general: Most clonotypes expanded in thyroid above 0.001 were likewise present in blood. Ophthalmopathy cases were set apart from stable hyperthyroidism by a 13 V-J model.

The source is a young man with Graves' ophthalmopathy. Sequences were obtained from blood. The genes are TRBV9 and TRBJ2-2; 10 positions agree with TRBD1. The CDR3 sequence is CASSDRDRGTGELFF. Here the CDR3 DNA reads TGTGCCAGCAGCGACCGGGACAGGGGCACCGGGGAGCTGTTTTTT.